Listed below are T cell receptor beta chains from one sample, sequenced in a study of post-analysis software for immune sequencing data. MiXCR, applied by TCRdb to the PCR reads, yields one record per CDR3 protein. The sample gives some 800,000 distinct CDR3 sequences, just over 45% of which show up once; roughly 4.9% is in the top ten. Specimen: blood. The receptors stem from a girl aged 5 to 17 with multiple sclerosis. CDR3s include the opening cysteine and the closing phenylalanine or tryptophan. A D gene is named only where the DNA matches it firmly. Part of the rows lack a size; the others show once, few, many or a class for expanded clones.

TRBJ2-2	NA	NA	TRBV14	TGTGCCAGCAGCCGGACGCCGGCAGCGAACACCGGGGAGCTGTTTTTT	CASSRTPAANTGELFF
TRBJ1-5	NA	NA	TRBV19	TGTGCCAGTAGTATCCCAGGGGTAGGACAGCCCCAGCATTTT	CASSIPGVGQPQHF
TRBJ2-1	NA	TRBD2	TRBV9	TGTGCCAGCAGCGCCCTAGCGGGAGGATCCCATGAGCAGTTCTTC	CASSALAGGSHEQFF
TRBJ2-7	NA	NA	TRBV7-2	TGTGCCAGCAGCTTAGACCTCCGAGGGGACGAGCAGTACTTC	CASSLDLRGDEQYF
TRBJ2-7	few	NA	TRBV20-1	TGCAGTGCTGCCGGACAGAACGAGCAGTACTTC	CSAAGQNEQYF
TRBJ2-7	NA	NA	TRBV30	TGTGCCTGGAGTAGGGGAACCTACGAGCAGTACTTC	CAWSRGTYEQYF
TRBJ2-1	NA	NA	TRBV6-1	TGTGCCAGCAGGTTAGCCTCCACGGACAATGAGCAGTTCTTC	CASRLASTDNEQFF
TRBJ2-3	NA	NA	TRBV24-1	TGTGCCACCAGTGGCAAACGGGGTGGGAGCACAGATACGCAGTATTTT	CATSGKRGGSTDTQYF
TRBJ1-2	NA	NA	TRBV5-1	TGCGCCAGCAGCTTGAACCCAGGGGTTGCTGGCTACACCTTC	CASSLNPGVAGYTF
TRBJ2-3	few	TRBD2	TRBV20-1	TGCAGTGCTAGAGATGAGGTCCAGCGGGAGTTGTATTTT	CSARDEVQRELYF
TRBJ2-3	NA	TRBD2	TRBV20-1	TGCAGTGCTATTCAGCGGGACGGGAGGGCGGTCGCAGATACGCAGTATTTT	CSAIQRDGRAVADTQYF
TRBJ1-5	few	TRBD1	TRBV6-8	TGTGCCAGCAGTTACAATTGGGACAGGGAAGGCTTCGGGAGCAATCAGCCCCAGCATTTT	CASSYNWDREGFGSNQPQHF
TRBJ2-1	NA	NA	TRBV7-2	TGTGCCAGCAGCTCCCCTCGGGGGGCGGGGCGCAATGAGCAGTTCTTC	CASSSPRGAGRNEQFF
TRBJ2-7	few	TRBD2	TRBV7-9	TGTGCCAGCAGCTTTAGCGGGAGAGGGACCTACGAGCAGTACTTC	CASSFSGRGTYEQYF
TRBJ1-5	once	NA	TRBV20-1	TGCAGTGCTGCGCAGGGTCAGCCCCAGCATTTT	CSAAQGQPQHF
TRBJ2-2	NA	NA	TRBV10-3	TGTGCCATCAGGGAAGACGGGGAGCTGTTTTTT	CAIREDGELFF
TRBJ2-6	NA	TRBD2	TRBV7-3	TGTGCCAGCAGCTCGTCGAGGACTAGCGGGTCGGTTTCTGGGGCCAACGTCCTGACTTTC	CASSSSRTSGSVSGANVLTF
TRBJ2-7	NA	NA	TRBV10-3	TGTGCCATCAGATCGGGGTATTCGGGCGAGCAGTACTTC	CAIRSGYSGEQYF
TRBJ2-3	few	TRBD2	TRBV6-5	TGTGCCAGCAGTTACTCTAGCGGGAAGACTAGCACAGATACGCAGTATTTT	CASSYSSGKTSTDTQYF
TRBJ2-1	few	NA	TRBV7-9	TGTGCCAGCAGCTTAGATAGGACCAATGAGCAGTTCTTC	CASSLDRTNEQFF
TRBJ1-4	NA	NA	TRBV5-6	TGTGCCAGCAGCTTGGGGGACGGCCGCCCTGAAAAACTGTTTTTT	CASSLGDGRPEKLFF
TRBJ1-1	NA	TRBD1	TRBV9	TGTGCCAGCAGCGCGACAGGGGGTGAAGCTTTCTTT	CASSATGGEAFF
TRBJ2-7	few	NA	TRBV6-2/TRBV6-3	TGTGCCAGCAGTAACAGGGACTACGAGCAGTACTTC	CASSNRDYEQYF
TRBJ1-5	few	NA	TRBV4-3	TGCGCCAGCAGCCAAGTACGGGGGGCAGGCCAGCCCCAGCATTTT	CASSQVRGAGQPQHF
TRBJ2-7	NA	NA	TRBV20-1	TGCAGTGCTAGTCCGGTGGTCCTCCTCTCCTACGAGCAGTACTTC	CSASPVVLLSYEQYF
TRBJ2-3	NA	NA	TRBV12-3/TRBV12-4	TGTGCCAGCAACCGAGGAACTCCCCTTATGCAGTATTTT	CASNRGTPLMQYF
TRBJ2-4	few	NA	TRBV7-2	TGTGCCAGCAGGAAAATAGGATTAGCCAAAAACATTCAGTACTTC	CASRKIGLAKNIQYF
TRBJ2-1	NA	TRBD2	TRBV5-1	TGCGCCAGCGACCCGGGACTAGCGAACTACAATGAGCAGTTCTTC	CASDPGLANYNEQFF
TRBJ1-2	once	NA	TRBV24-1	TGTGCCACCAGTGGAGGGGTTGACTATGGCTACACCTTC	CATSGGVDYGYTF
TRBJ1-3	NA	TRBD1	TRBV29-1	TGCAGCGTTGAATTGAGGCGGACAGGAGCTGGAAACACCATATATTTT	CSVELRRTGAGNTIYF
TRBJ2-2	NA	TRBD2	TRBV15	TGTGCCACCAGCCGCACTAGCGCGAACACCGGGGAGCTGTTTTTT	CATSRTSANTGELFF
TRBJ1-2	once	TRBD1	TRBV7-2	TGTGCCAGCAGCTCTCCTAGCCAGGGGGGCCACTATGGCTACACCTTC	CASSSPSQGGHYGYTF
TRBJ1-2	NA	NA	TRBV7-3	TGTGCCAGCAGCTTAACCCCCCTCGGCGGCTACACCTTC	CASSLTPLGGYTF
TRBJ1-1	few	NA	TRBV20-1	TGCAGTGCTAGAGTGGATATAGAAGCTTTCTTT	CSARVDIEAFF
TRBJ2-7	few	NA	TRBV20-1	TGCAGTGCTAGCGGGTTCCGGGACACCTACGAGCAGTACTTC	CSASGFRDTYEQYF
TRBJ2-1	NA	TRBD1	TRBV2	TGTGCCAGCATATCCGGACAGGGGAAGAACGATGAGCAGTTCTTC	CASISGQGKNDEQFF
TRBJ2-1	NA	TRBD2	TRBV25-1	TGTGCCAGCAGCGGGAGGGCTGACAATGAGCAGTTCTTC	CASSGRADNEQFF
TRBJ2-7	NA	NA	TRBV7-9	TGTGCCAGCAGCTTAGTCGGGAGTCAAACCTACGAGCAGTACTTC	CASSLVGSQTYEQYF
TRBJ1-1	once	NA	TRBV28	TGTGCCAGCAGTGCCGGAGACAGCATGAACACTGAAGCTTTCTTT	CASSAGDSMNTEAFF
TRBJ2-1	NA	NA	TRBV15	TGTGCCACCAGCCATTCCGGGGCCCACCCCTACAATGAGCAGTTCTTC	CATSHSGAHPYNEQFF
TRBJ2-3	few	NA	TRBV11-2	TGTGCCAGCAGCTTGGGGACTCGAGGTGGCGATACGCAGTATTTT	CASSLGTRGGDTQYF
TRBJ2-1	NA	NA	TRBV7-2	TGTGCCAGCAGCTCAGCTACTAGCTCCTACAATGAGCAGTTCTTC	CASSSATSSYNEQFF
TRBJ2-2	NA	NA	TRBV12-3/TRBV12-4	TGTGCCAGCAGTCCACTTGGGTCTAGCGCATCCGGGGAGCTGTTTTTT	CASSPLGSSASGELFF
TRBJ2-1	NA	NA	TRBV5-1	TGCGCCAGCAGTACTATAGCGGATTACAATGAGCAGTTCTTC	CASSTIADYNEQFF
TRBJ2-5	NA	TRBD1	TRBV24-1	TGTGCCACCAGTGATTCCGGGACAGGCTCGGGAGAGACCCAGTACTTC	CATSDSGTGSGETQYF
TRBJ2-1	NA	NA	TRBV20-1	TGCAGTGCTAACCCCGGGAGCCTCAGCTCCTACAATGAGCAGTTCTTC	CSANPGSLSSYNEQFF
TRBJ1-2	NA	NA	TRBV14	TGTGCCAGCAGCCAGAACAGGGTGAACTATGGCTACACCTTC	CASSQNRVNYGYTF
TRBJ1-4	NA	NA	TRBV7-2	TGTGCCAGCAGCCCCAGGGGCCGGGGAGGAGGTGAAAAACTGTTTTTT	CASSPRGRGGGEKLFF